This T cell receptor beta chain was recorded in a study of blood T cell repertoires in COVID-19. About the research overall: T cells, B-cell-depleted T cells, or PBMCs provided the cDNA or gDNA that served as material.

Original processing methods: Nucleated cell number was recorded as an estimate derived from reference gene primer amplification. TCRdb's table, derived via immunoSEQ multiplex PCR, lists solely in-frame clones and lacks some. From that table come the V and J calls and clone size; the DNA was used to work out D and trimming. The sample lists 170,000 or so clones, approximately 81% occurring once. Trimming took off 4 bases at V and 0 bases at J, with 13 bases between the two ends. Germline loops: CDR1 SGHRS, CDR2 YFSETQ. This CDR3 has 15 residues. The material sequenced was peripheral blood. The receptor's source is a man in his late teens or twenties with active or convalescent COVID-19. This chain uses TRBV5-1 with TRBJ1-1; maybe TRBD1 (6 bases). CDR3 coding DNA: TGCGCCAGCAGCCGATCGACAGGTATGAACACTGAAGCTTTCTTT. Its translation: CASSRSTGMNTEAFF.